This T cell receptor (beta chain) was captured in a study of cytomegalovirus exposure and HLA in healthy donors. General observations from the study: In vitro data verified a few CMV-associated chains as specific for CMV antigens. One cluster of highly shared sequence variants probably arose as a sequencing artifact.

The PCR employed 60 Vbeta primers together with 13 Jbeta primers. Data came from immunoSEQ multiplex PCR; TCRdb stores just in-frame clones and leaves some out. Of fewer than 250,000 clones in the sample, roughly 80% were seen once. The germline V gene encodes CDR1 SGHRS and CDR2 YFSETQ. The V end lost 4 bases, the J end lost 0 bases, and 14 bases lay between the germline ends. The CDR3 has 16 amino acids. Regarding this clone: Its specificity is not known.

This clonotype was sampled from a male donor in good health and CMV-seropositive. The chain employs TRBV5-1 and TRBJ1-5, with D perhaps TRBD1 (6 bases). Sequenced: PBMCs. In DNA form, the CDR3 reads TGCGCCAGCAGCCCTGGGACAACGTATAGCAATCAGCCCCAGCATTTT. This encodes CASSPGTTYSNQPQHF.